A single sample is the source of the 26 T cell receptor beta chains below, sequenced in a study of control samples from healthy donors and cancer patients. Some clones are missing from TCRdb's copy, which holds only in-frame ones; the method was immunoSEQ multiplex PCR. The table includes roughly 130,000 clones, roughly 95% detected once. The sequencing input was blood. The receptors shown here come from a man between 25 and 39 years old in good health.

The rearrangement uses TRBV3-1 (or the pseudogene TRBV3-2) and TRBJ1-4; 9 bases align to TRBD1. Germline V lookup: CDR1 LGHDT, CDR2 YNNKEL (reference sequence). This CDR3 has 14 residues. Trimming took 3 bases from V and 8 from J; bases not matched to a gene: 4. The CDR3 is CASSHRTGEEKLFF. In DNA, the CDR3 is TGTGCCAGCAGCCACCGGACAGGGGAGGAAAAACTGTTTTTT.

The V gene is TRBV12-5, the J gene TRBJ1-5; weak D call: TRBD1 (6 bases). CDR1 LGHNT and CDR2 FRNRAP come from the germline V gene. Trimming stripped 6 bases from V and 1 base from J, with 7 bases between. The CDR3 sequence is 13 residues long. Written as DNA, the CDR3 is TGTGCTAGTGGCAGGGGCAGCAATCAGCCCCAGCATTTT. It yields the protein CASGRGSNQPQHF. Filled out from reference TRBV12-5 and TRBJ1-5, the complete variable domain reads DARVTQTPRHKVTEMGQEVTMRCQPILGHNTVFWYRQTMMQGLELLAYFRNRAPLDDSGMPKDRFSAEMPDATLATLKIQPSEPRDSAVYFCASGRGSNQPQHFGDGTRLSIL.

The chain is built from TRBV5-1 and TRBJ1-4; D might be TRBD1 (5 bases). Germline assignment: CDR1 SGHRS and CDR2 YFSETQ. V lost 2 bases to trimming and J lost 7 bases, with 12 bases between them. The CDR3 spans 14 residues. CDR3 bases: TGCGCCAGCAGCTTCGCGGGACGCGGTGAAAAACTGTTTTTT. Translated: CASSFAGRGEKLFF.

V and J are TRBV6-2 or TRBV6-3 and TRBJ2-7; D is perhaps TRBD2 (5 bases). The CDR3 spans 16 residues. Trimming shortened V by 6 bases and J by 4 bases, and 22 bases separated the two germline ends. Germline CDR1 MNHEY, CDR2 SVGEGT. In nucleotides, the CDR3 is TGTGCCAGCAGCTTATCGGGGTCCCCATCCAGATACGAGCAGTACTTC. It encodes CASSLSGSPSRYEQYF.

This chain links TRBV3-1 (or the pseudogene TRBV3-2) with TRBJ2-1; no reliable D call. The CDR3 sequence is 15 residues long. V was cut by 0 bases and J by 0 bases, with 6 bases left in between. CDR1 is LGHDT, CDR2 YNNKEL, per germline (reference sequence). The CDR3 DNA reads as TGTGCCAGCAGCCAAGATCCCAGCTCCTACAATGAGCAGTTCTTC. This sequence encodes CASSQDPSSYNEQFF.

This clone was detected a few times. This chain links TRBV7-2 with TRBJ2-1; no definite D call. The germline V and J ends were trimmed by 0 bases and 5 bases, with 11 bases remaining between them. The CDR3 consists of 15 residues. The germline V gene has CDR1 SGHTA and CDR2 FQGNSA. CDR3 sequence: CASSLAPERHNEQFF. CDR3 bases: TGTGCCAGCAGCTTAGCCCCAGAACGGCACAATGAGCAGTTCTTC.

CDR3 sequence reads: CASTGARNTEAFF. CDR3 bases: TGTGCCAGCACCGGCGCGAGGAACACTGAAGCTTTCTTT. V gene TRBV13 combines with J gene TRBJ1-1; D is unresolved. In germline, CDR1 is PRHDT, CDR2 FYEKMQ (reference sequence). Trimming stripped 7 bases from V and 1 base from J, with 10 bases between. The CDR3 contains 13 residues.

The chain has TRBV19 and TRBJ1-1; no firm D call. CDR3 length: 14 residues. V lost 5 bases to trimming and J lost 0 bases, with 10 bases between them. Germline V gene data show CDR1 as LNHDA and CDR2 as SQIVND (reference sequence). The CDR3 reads CASSLRTVNTEAFF. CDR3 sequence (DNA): TGTGCCAGTAGTCTCAGGACGGTGAACACTGAAGCTTTCTTT.

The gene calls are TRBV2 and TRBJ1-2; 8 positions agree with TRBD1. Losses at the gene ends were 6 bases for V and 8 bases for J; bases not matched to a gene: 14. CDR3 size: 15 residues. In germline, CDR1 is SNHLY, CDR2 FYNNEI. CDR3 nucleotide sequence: TGTGCCAGCAGGGAGCCCCTTAGGACAGGGAGCGGCTACACCTTC. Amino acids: CASREPLRTGSGYTF.

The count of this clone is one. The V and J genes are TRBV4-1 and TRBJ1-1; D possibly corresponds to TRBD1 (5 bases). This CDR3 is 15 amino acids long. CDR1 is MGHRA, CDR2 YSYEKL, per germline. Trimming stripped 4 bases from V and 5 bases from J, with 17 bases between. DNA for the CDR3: TGCGCCAGCAGCCTACAAGTAAGGGGAGAAACTGAAGCTTTCTTT. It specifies CASSLQVRGETEAFF.

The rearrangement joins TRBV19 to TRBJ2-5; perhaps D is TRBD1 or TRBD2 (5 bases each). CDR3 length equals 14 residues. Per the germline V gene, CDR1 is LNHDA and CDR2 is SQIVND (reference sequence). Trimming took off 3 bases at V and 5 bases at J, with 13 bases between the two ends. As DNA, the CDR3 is TGTGCCAGTAGTATCACGGGGCGCTGGGAGACCCAGTACTTC. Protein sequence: CASSITGRWETQYF.

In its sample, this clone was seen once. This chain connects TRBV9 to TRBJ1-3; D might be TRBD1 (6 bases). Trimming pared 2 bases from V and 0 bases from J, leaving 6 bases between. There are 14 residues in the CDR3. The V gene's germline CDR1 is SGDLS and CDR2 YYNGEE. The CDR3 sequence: CASSVTGSGNTIYF. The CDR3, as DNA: TGTGCCAGCAGCGTGACAGGCTCTGGAAACACCATATATTTT.

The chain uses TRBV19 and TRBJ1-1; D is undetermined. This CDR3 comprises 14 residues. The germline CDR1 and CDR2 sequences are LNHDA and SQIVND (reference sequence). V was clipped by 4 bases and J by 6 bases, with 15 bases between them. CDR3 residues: CASSTPVAGSEAFF. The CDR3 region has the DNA TGTGCCAGTAGTACCCCCGTCGCTGGGTCTGAAGCTTTCTTT.

CDR3 sequence reads: CASSYGQDQETQYF. In DNA form, the CDR3 reads TGTGCCAGCAGTTACGGGCAGGACCAAGAGACCCAGTACTTC. The chain has TRBV6-5 and TRBJ2-5, with D uncertain. This CDR3 comprises 14 residues. V dropped 2 bases and J dropped 0 bases, with 7 bases sitting between them. CDR1 is MNHEY, CDR2 SVGAGI, per germline.

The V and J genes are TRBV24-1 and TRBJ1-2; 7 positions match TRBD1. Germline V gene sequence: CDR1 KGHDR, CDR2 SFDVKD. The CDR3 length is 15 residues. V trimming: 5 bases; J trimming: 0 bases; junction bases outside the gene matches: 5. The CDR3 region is CATSGSGTANYGYTF. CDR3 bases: TGTGCCACCAGTGGCTCCGGGACAGCTAACTATGGCTACACCTTC.

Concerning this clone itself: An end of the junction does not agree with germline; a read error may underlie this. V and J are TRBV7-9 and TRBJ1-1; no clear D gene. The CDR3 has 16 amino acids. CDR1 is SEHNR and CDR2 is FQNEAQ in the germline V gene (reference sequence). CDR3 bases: TGTGCCGGCAGCCCTCACCGGGGTTCCGTCGGCACTGAAGCTTTCTTT. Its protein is CAGSPHRGSVGTEAFF.

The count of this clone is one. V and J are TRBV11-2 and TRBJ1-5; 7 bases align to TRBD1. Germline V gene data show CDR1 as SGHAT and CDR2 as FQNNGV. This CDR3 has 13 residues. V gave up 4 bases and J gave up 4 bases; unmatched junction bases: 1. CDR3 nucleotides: TGTGCCAGCAGCTGGGACAGTAATCAGCCCCAGCATTTT. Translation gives CASSWDSNQPQHF.

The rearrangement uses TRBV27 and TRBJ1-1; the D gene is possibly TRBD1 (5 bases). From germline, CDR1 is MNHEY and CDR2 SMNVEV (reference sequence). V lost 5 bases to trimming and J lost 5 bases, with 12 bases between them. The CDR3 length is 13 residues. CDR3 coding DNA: TGTGCCAGCAGTACCTCGGGGGTTACTGAAGCTTTCTTT. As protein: CASSTSGVTEAFF.

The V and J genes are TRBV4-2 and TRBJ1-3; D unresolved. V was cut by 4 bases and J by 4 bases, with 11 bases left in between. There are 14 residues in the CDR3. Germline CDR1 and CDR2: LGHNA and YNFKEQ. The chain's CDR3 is CASSLLGHGNTIYF. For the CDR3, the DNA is TGTGCCAGCAGCCTACTAGGGCACGGAAACACCATATATTTT.

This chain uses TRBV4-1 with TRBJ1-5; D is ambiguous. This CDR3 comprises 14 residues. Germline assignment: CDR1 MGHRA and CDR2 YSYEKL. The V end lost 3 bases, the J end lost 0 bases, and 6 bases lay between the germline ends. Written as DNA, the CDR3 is TGCGCCAGCAGCCATTTTAATAGCAATCAGCCCCAGCATTTT. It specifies CASSHFNSNQPQHF.

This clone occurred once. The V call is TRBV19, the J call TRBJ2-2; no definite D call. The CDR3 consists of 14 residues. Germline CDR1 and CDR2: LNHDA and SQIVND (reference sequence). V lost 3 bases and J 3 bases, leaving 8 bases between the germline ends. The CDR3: CASSMVDYTGELFF. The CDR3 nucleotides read TGTGCCAGTAGTATGGTTGATTACACCGGGGAGCTGTTTTTT.

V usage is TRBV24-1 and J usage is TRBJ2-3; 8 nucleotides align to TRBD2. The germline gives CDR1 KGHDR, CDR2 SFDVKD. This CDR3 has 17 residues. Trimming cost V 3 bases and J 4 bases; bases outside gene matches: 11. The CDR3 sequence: CATSDPSERGRADTQYF. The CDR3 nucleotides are TGTGCCACCAGTGATCCAAGTGAGCGGGGGAGGGCAGATACGCAGTATTTT.

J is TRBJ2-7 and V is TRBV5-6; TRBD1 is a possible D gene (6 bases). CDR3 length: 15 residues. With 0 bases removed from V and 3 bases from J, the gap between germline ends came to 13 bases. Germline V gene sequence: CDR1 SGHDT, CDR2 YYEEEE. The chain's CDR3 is CASSLGGQGNYEQYF. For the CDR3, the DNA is TGTGCCAGCAGCTTGGGCGGGCAGGGGAACTACGAGCAGTACTTC.

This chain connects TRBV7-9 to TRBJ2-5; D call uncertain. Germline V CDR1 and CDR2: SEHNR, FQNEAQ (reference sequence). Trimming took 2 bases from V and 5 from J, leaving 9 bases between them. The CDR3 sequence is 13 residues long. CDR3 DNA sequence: TGTGCCAGCAGCTTAACCCCCGATGAGACCCAGTACTTC. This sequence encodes CASSLTPDETQYF.

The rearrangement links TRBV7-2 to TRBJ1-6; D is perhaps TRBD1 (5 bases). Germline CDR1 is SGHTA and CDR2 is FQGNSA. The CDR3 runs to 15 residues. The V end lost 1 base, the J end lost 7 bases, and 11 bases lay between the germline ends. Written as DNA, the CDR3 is TGTGCCAGCAGCTTAGTATGGCAGGGAAATTCACCCCTCCACTTT. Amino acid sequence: CASSLVWQGNSPLHF.

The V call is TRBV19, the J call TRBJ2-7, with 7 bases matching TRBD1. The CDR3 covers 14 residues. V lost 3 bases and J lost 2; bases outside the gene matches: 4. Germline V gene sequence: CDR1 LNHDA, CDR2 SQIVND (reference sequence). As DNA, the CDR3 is TGTGCCAGTAGTATGGGGGACAGCCCCTACGAGCAGTACTTC. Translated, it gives CASSMGDSPYEQYF.